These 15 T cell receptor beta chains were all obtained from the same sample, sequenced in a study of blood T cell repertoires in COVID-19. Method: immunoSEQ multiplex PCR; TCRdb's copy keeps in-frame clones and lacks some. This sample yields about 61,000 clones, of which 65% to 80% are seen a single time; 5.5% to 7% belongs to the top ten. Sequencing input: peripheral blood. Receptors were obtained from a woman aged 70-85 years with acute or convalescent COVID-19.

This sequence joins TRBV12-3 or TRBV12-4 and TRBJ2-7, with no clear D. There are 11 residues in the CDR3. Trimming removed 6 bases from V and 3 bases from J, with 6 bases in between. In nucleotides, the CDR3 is TGTGCCAGCAGCCGCGGCTACGAGCAGTACTTC. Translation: CASSRGYEQYF.

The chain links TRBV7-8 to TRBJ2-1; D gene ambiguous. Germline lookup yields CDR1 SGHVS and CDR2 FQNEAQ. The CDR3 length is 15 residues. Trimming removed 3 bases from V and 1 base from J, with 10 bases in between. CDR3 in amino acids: CASSFGLVSYNEQFF. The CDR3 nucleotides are TGTGCCAGCAGCTTTGGCCTAGTGTCCTACAATGAGCAGTTCTTC.

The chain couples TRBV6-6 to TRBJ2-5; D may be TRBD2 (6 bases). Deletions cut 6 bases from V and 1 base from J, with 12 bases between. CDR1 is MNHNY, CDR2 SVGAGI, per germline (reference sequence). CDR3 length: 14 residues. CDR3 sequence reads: CASSTRGGQETQYF. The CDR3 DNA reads TGTGCCAGCAGCACGAGGGGAGGCCAAGAGACCCAGTACTTC.

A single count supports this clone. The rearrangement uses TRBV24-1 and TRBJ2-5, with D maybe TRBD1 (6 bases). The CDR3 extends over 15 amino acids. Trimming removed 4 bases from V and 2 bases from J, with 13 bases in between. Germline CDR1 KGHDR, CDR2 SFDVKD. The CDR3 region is CATSEGWDKQETQYF. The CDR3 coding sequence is TGTGCCACCAGTGAAGGGTGGGACAAACAAGAGACCCAGTACTTC.

CDR3 bases: TGTGCCAGCAGTGAAAACACAGGCGGCTATGGCTACACCTTC. It codes for CASSENTGGYGYTF. This chain joins TRBV6-1 and TRBJ1-2; possibly TRBD1 for D (5 bases). The CDR3 totals 14 residues. V was clipped by 2 bases and J by 4 bases, with 11 bases between them. Germline V CDR1 and CDR2: MNHNS, SASEGT.

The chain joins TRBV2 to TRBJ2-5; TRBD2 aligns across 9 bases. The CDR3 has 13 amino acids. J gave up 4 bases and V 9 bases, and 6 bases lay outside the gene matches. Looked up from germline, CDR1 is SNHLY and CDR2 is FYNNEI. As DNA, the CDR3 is TGTGCCAGTTATAGCGGGAGTGTAGAGACCCAGTACTTC. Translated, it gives CASYSGSVETQYF.

In nucleotides, the CDR3 is TGTGCCAGCAGCCTTAGAGCGGGGGCCCCCTACGAGCAGTACTTC. Residues: CASSLRAGAPYEQYF. This chain connects TRBV7-9 to TRBJ2-7; 8 bases align to TRBD2. J was trimmed by 2 bases and V by 5 bases; bases with no gene match: 8. The CDR3 runs 15 residues. Per the germline V gene, CDR1 is SEHNR and CDR2 is FQNEAQ (reference sequence).

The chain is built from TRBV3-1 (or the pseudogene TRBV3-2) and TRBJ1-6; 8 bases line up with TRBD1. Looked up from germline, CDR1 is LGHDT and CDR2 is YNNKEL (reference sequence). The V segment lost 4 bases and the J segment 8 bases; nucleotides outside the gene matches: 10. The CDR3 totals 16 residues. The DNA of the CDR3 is TGTGCCAGCAGCCTCCTTCCCCCGGGACAGGATTCACCCCTCCACTTT. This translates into CASSLLPPGQDSPLHF.

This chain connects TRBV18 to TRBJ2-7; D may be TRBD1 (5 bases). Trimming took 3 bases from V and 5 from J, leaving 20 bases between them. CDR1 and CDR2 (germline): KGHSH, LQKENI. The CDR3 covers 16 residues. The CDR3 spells CASSPNVGRVFDEQYF. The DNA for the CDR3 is TGTGCCAGCTCACCCAACGTAGGCAGGGTATTCGACGAGCAGTACTTC.

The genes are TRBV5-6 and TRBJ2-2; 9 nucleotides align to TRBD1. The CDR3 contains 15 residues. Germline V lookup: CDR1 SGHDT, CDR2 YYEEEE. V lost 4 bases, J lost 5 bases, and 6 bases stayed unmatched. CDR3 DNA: TGTGCCAGCAGCCTGACAGGGGGGAGAACCGGGGAGCTGTTTTTT. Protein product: CASSLTGGRTGELFF.

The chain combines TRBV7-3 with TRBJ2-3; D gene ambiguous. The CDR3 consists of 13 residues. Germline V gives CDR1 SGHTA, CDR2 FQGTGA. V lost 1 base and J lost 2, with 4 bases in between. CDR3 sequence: CASSLSLTDTQYF. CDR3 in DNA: TGTGCCAGCAGCTTAAGTCTCACAGATACGCAGTATTTT.

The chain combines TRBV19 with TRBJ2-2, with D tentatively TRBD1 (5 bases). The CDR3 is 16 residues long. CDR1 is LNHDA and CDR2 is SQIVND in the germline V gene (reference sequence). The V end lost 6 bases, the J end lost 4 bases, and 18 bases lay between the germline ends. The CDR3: CASSSKGLRATGELFF. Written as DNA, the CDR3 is TGTGCCAGTAGCTCAAAGGGGCTGCGAGCCACCGGGGAGCTGTTTTTT.

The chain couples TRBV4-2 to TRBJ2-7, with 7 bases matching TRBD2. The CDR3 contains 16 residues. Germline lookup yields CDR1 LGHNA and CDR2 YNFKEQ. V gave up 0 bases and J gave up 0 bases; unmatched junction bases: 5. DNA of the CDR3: TGTGCCAGCAGCCAAGATCCGGGACTAAGCTCCTACGAGCAGTACTTC. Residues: CASSQDPGLSSYEQYF.

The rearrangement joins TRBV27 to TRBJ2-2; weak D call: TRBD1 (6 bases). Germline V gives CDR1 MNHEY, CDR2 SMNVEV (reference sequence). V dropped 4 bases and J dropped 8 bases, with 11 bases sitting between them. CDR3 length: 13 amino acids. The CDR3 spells CASSSDRSGELFF. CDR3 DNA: TGTGCCAGCAGTTCCGACAGGTCAGGGGAGCTGTTTTTT.

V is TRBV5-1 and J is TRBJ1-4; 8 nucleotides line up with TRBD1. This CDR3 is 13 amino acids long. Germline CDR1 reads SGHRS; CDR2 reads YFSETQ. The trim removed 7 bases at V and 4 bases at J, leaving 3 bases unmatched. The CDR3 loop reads CASGDRGNEKLFF. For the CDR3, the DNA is TGCGCCAGCGGAGACAGGGGTAATGAAAAACTGTTTTTT.